A single sample gave rise to the 10 T cell receptor beta chains below, sequenced in a study of cytomegalovirus exposure and HLA in healthy donors. The PCR contained 60 Vbeta and 13 Jbeta primers. Data came from immunoSEQ multiplex PCR; TCRdb stores just in-frame clones and leaves some out. The sample lists around 150,000 clones, more than 70% occurring once. The sequenced material came from PBMCs. These receptors all come from a man between 35 and 55 years old in good health and CMV-seronegative.

The J gene is TRBJ1-3, the V gene TRBV4-1; D remains ambiguous. The V end lost 0 bases, the J end lost 0 bases, and 6 bases lay between the germline ends. CDR1 is MGHRA, CDR2 YSYEKL, per germline. The CDR3 spans 15 residues. This chain's CDR3 is CASSQEFNSGNTIYF. The CDR3 DNA reads as TGCGCCAGCAGCCAAGAGTTCAACTCTGGAAACACCATATATTTT.

V is TRBV30 and J is TRBJ1-5; D perhaps matches TRBD1 (5 bases). V gave up 1 base and J gave up 1 base, with 5 bases separating them. Germline CDR1 and CDR2: GTSNPN and SVGIG (reference sequence). CDR3 length equals 13 residues. The CDR3 nucleotides read TGTGCCTGGAGTGGACAGAGCAATCAGCCCCAGCATTTT. Encoded protein: CAWSGQSNQPQHF.

The chain joins TRBV5-1 to TRBJ1-2; the D gene is possibly TRBD1 (5 bases). This CDR3 comprises 15 residues. V lost 4 bases, J lost 1 base, and 14 bases lay in between. CDR1 and CDR2 from the germline V gene are SGHRS and YFSETQ. The CDR3 DNA reads TGCGCCAGCAGCACCGTGGGGCCGAATAACTATGGCTACACCTTC. Translation gives CASSTVGPNNYGYTF.

This clone occurred once. The chain is built from TRBV4-1 and TRBJ2-5, with TRBD2 matching over 7 bases. V lost 4 bases to trimming and J lost 2 bases; unmatched junction nucleotides: 4. Germline values: CDR1 MGHRA, CDR2 YSYEKL. CDR3 length equals 14 residues. CDR3 residues: CASSLTSAQETQYF. Written as DNA, the CDR3 is TGCGCCAGCAGCCTTACTAGCGCTCAAGAGACCCAGTACTTC.

The genes are TRBV5-1 and TRBJ1-6; D is possibly TRBD1 (6 bases). Germline-derived CDR1 and CDR2 are SGHRS and YFSETQ. This CDR3 region has 17 residues. Trimming stripped 4 bases from V and 7 bases from J, with 21 bases between. CDR3 amino acids: CASSQLSGVKGNSPLHF. DNA of the CDR3: TGCGCCAGCAGCCAGCTCTCAGGGGTGAAGGGCAATTCACCCCTCCACTTT.

The table lists this clone with a count of one. Here the CDR3 DNA reads TGTGCCAGCACCGCCGGGGGTCATCAGCCCCAGCATTTT. Encoded protein: CASTAGGHQPQHF. The rearrangement uses TRBV6-5 and TRBJ1-5, with a tentative D call TRBD1 (5 bases). Germline V CDR1 and CDR2: MNHEY, SVGAGI. The CDR3 extends over 13 amino acids. Deletions cut 7 bases from V and 5 bases from J, with 12 bases between.

The rearrangement uses TRBV4-1 and TRBJ2-7; 11 bases align to TRBD2. Trimming removed 3 bases from V and 5 bases from J; junction bases left unmatched: 9. The germline V gene has CDR1 MGHRA and CDR2 YSYEKL. The CDR3 runs 16 residues. CDR3 DNA: TGCGCCAGCAGCCAGTATAGCGGGGGGGCTCGCGACGAGCAGTACTTC. Translation gives CASSQYSGGARDEQYF.

This clone was detected only once. The chain links TRBV7-9 to TRBJ2-2, with 8 positions matching TRBD1. The V and J ends lost 5 bases and 6 bases, in that order; junction bases with no gene match: 8. CDR3 length: 15 residues. In germline, CDR1 is SEHNR, CDR2 FQNEAQ (reference sequence). CDR3: CASSRQGLFPGELFF. Written as DNA, the CDR3 is TGTGCCAGCAGCCGACAGGGGCTATTCCCCGGGGAGCTGTTTTTT.

The chain couples TRBV12-5 to TRBJ2-2, with 9 bases matching TRBD1. Germline values: CDR1 LGHNT, CDR2 FRNRAP. This CDR3 has 18 amino acids. V was clipped by 0 bases and J by 8 bases; unmatched bases: 13. In DNA, the CDR3 is TGTGCTAGTGGTTTGGTACGAGGCGGGACAGGGACAAGGGGGGAGCTGTTTTTT. Translation: CASGLVRGGTGTRGELFF.

This clone turned up a few times. This chain links TRBV30 with TRBJ1-5, with D uncertain. This CDR3 is 13 amino acids long. The germline V gene encodes CDR1 GTSNPN and CDR2 SVGIG (reference sequence). The V end lost 5 bases, the J end lost 2 bases, and 10 bases lay between the germline ends. The CDR3 loop reads CAWRGAGNQPQHF. CDR3 coding DNA: TGTGCCTGGCGGGGAGCAGGCAATCAGCCCCAGCATTTT.